This TCR beta chain was obtained from a study of molecular identifiers for immune sequencing clone quantification. General study findings and limits: Over 99% of effector molecules, but under 1% in naive cells, were held by clones with more than 20 RNA copies.

Previously described methods and listed TCR primers were employed for the bulk TCR libraries. TCRdb fed the PCR reads into MiXCR, producing one record per CDR3 protein. The data contain about 510,000 distinct CDR3 sequences, about 21% of them singletons. Points on this clonotype: Antigen specificity is unknown.

V was clipped by 1 base and J by 3 bases, with 10 bases between them. This CDR3 spans 15 amino acids. CDR1 and CDR2 (germline): LGHNA, YSLEER. The source is a human donor in good health. Some libraries in this study had Jurkat cell RNA spiked in. The chain uses TRBV4-3 and TRBJ2-1; possibly TRBD1 for D (6 bases). Sequencing used naive CD8+ T cells from blood, with Jurkat cell RNA spiked in. The subset here: FACS-sorted CD8+CD4-CCR7+CD45RA+ naive T cells. CDR3 bases: TGCGCCAGCAGCCAAGGGACAGCCCTCTACAATGAGCAGTTCTTC. This encodes CASSQGTALYNEQFF.